These 13 T cell receptor beta chains share one sample of origin, sequenced in a study of shared clonotypes between healthy human individuals. Sequenced by immunoSEQ multiplex PCR; TCRdb stores in-frame clones only, minus some. In the table there are under 2,500,000 clones, around 95% of which are singletons. Material for sequencing was naive CD4+ T cells sorted from blood. Sample subset: CD45RA+ positively selected. Every receptor here comes from a young man in good health.

The chain employs TRBV28 and TRBJ2-7; no firm D call. The V end lost 6 bases, the J end lost 5 bases, and 8 bases lay between the germline ends. The CDR3 spans 11 residues. The germline CDR1 and CDR2 sequences are MDHEN and SYDVKM. In DNA form, the CDR3 reads TGTGCCAGCAGGGGCGGTGACGAGCAGTACTTC. Its translation is CASRGGDEQYF.

V usage is TRBV27 and J usage is TRBJ2-1; perhaps TRBD2 as D (5 bases). The V end was cut by 5 bases, the J end by 0 bases, with 14 bases between. Germline CDR1 is MNHEY and CDR2 is SMNVEV (reference sequence). CDR3 length: 16 amino acids. The CDR3: CASSTIQRTSYNEQFF. In nucleotides, the CDR3 is TGTGCCAGCAGTACTATTCAGCGGACCTCCTACAATGAGCAGTTCTTC.

The CDR3 reads CASSQDPNYGYTF. The CDR3 DNA sequence: TGCGCCAGCAGCCAGGATCCTAACTATGGCTACACCTTC. The chain recombines TRBV5-1 with TRBJ1-2; D is ambiguous. The CDR3 has 13 residues. Germline values: CDR1 SGHRS, CDR2 YFSETQ. The V gene lost 4 bases and the J gene lost 0 bases, with 7 bases spanning the gap.

V gene TRBV5-6 combines with J gene TRBJ1-1; D unresolved. Trimming took 4 bases from V and 5 from J, leaving 9 bases between them. This CDR3 spans 12 amino acids. Germline lookup yields CDR1 SGHDT and CDR2 YYEEEE. In DNA form, the CDR3 reads TGTGCCAGCAGCCTGACCTTGACTGAAGCTTTCTTT. It specifies CASSLTLTEAFF.

The chain combines TRBV5-1 with TRBJ2-2; D tentatively fits TRBD1 or TRBD2 (5 bases each). V lost 2 bases to trimming and J lost 0 bases, with 8 bases between them. Germline V gives CDR1 SGHRS, CDR2 YFSETQ. The CDR3 is 15 residues long. The CDR3 protein is CASSFRDPNTGELFF. DNA of the CDR3: TGCGCCAGCAGCTTCCGGGACCCGAACACCGGGGAGCTGTTTTTT.

In regard to this clone: This sample includes further DNA sequences coding for the same CDR3. The rearrangement uses TRBV7-2 and TRBJ2-7; D gene ambiguous. The CDR3 has 13 residues. Germline loops: CDR1 SGHTA, CDR2 FQGNSA. Between the trimmed V and J ends, which lost 2 bases and 4 bases, there was a span of 9 bases. The CDR3 protein is CASSLLSGYEQYF. The CDR3 nucleotides read TGTGCCAGCAGCTTATTATCCGGTTACGAGCAGTACTTC.

The rearrangement links TRBV6-1 to TRBJ1-5, with TRBD1 identical over 7 bases. CDR3 length: 21 amino acids. Germline V gene lookup returns CDR1 MNHNS and CDR2 SASEGT. V lost 0 bases and J lost 1; bases outside the gene matches: 18. The CDR3, as DNA: TGTGCCAGCAGTGAAGCACCAGGGGGGGGAAATGTGAAACGGAGCAATCAGCCCCAGCATTTT. Amino acid sequence: CASSEAPGGGNVKRSNQPQHF.

The chain combines TRBV6-5 with TRBJ2-3; 8 nucleotides line up with TRBD2. V lost 0 bases, J lost 4 bases, and 3 bases stayed unmatched. This CDR3 is 15 amino acids long. Germline values: CDR1 MNHEY, CDR2 SVGAGI. The CDR3 is CASSYSAGASDTQYF. The DNA for the CDR3 is TGTGCCAGCAGTTACTCAGCGGGGGCCTCAGATACGCAGTATTTT.

The chain carries TRBV5-1 and TRBJ2-7; no reliable D call. The CDR3 covers 13 residues. The germline V gene has CDR1 SGHRS and CDR2 YFSETQ. The germline V and J ends were trimmed by 2 bases and 0 bases, with 6 bases remaining between them. The CDR3 protein is CASSFPDSYEQYF. In DNA, the CDR3 is TGCGCCAGCAGCTTCCCAGACTCCTACGAGCAGTACTTC.

This chain connects TRBV5-1 to TRBJ2-6; D is tentatively TRBD1 or TRBD2 (5 bases each). The CDR3 covers 18 residues. V was cut by 0 bases and J by 0 bases, with 13 bases left in between. Germline assignment: CDR1 SGHRS and CDR2 YFSETQ. CDR3 in amino acids: CASSLEGTSSSGANVLTF. In DNA, the CDR3 is TGCGCCAGCAGCTTGGAGGGGACCTCCTCCTCTGGGGCCAACGTCCTGACTTTC.

The V gene is TRBV5-4, the J gene TRBJ2-3; the D is unclear. CDR3 length: 14 residues. Germline lookup yields CDR1 SGHNT and CDR2 YYREEE (reference sequence). With 4 bases removed from V and 0 bases from J, the gap between germline ends came to 9 bases. The chain's CDR3 is CASSRARSTDTQYF. CDR3 DNA sequence: TGTGCCAGCAGCCGGGCCAGGAGCACAGATACGCAGTATTTT. Full variable domain (rest looked up from reference TRBV5-4 and TRBJ2-3): ETGVTQSPTHLIKTRGQQVTLRCSSQSGHNTVSWYQQALGQGPQFIFQYYREEENGRGNFPPRFSGLQFPNYSSELNVNALELDDSALYLCASSRARSTDTQYFGPGTRLTVL.

This rearrangement joins TRBV14 to TRBJ2-2; 8 bases line up with TRBD1. Germline loops: CDR1 SGHDN, CDR2 FVKESK. This CDR3 is built from 16 residues. The J segment lost 1 base and the V segment lost 4 bases, leaving 5 bases of the junction unmatched. The CDR3 spells CASSRTGSRNTGELFF. In nucleotides, the CDR3 is TGTGCCAGCAGCCGGACAGGGAGCAGGAACACCGGGGAGCTGTTTTTT.

This chain connects TRBV27 to TRBJ1-5; D uncertain. CDR1 is MNHEY, CDR2 SMNVEV, per germline (reference sequence). V lost 3 bases and J 7 bases, leaving 10 bases between the germline ends. The CDR3 extends over 13 amino acids. The DNA for the CDR3 is TGTGCCAGCAGTTTCACTGCGGGCCAGCCCCAGCATTTT. The encoded protein is CASSFTAGQPQHF.